This paragraph covers one TCR beta chain sequence. The repertoire was sequenced with immunoSEQ multiplex PCR; TCRdb's copy has only in-frame clones and lacks some. Of tens of thousands of clones detected, more than 75% appear once; the ten largest clones hold approximately 2.6%. Germline V gene data show CDR1 as ENHRY and CDR2 as SYGVKD. The CDR3 spans 14 residues. The V gene lost 8 bases and the J gene lost 0 bases, with 11 bases spanning the gap. The entry originates in a study of T cell clones after liver transplantation. The sequence was obtained from a human donor who received a liver transplant. The sequencing used CD4+ T cells from blood, collected before liver transplant. The J gene is TRBJ1-5, the V gene TRBV10-3; possibly TRBD1 for D (5 bases). CDR3 sequence reads: CAISEGYSNQPQHF. CDR3 nucleotides: TGTGCCATCTCCGAGGGGTATAGCAATCAGCCCCAGCATTTT.